This T cell receptor beta chain was sequenced in a study of Tregs in tolerant kidney transplant recipients. Whole-study results and caveats: Tregs expanded with activated donor B cells seemed most donor-specific. Tolerant patients' donor-specific Tregs expanded beyond overall Tregs, suggesting antigen-driven growth. Findings come from small patient numbers and require larger validation.

Related graft donors supplied nonmyeloablative bone marrow transplants, and mixed chimerism was transient. Points on this clone: Its target is not known.

The junction had 6 bases not matched to a gene; V was cut back by 0 bases and J by 4 bases. CDR3 length equals 16 residues. CDR1 is SGHTS, CDR2 YDEGEE, per germline. The assay was immunoSEQ multiplex PCR, and TCRdb's table has in-frame clones only and misses some. The sample yields about 52,000 clones, 91% seen once. The rearrangement uses TRBV5-8 and TRBJ1-2, with 10 bases matching TRBD1. Sample: CD8+ T cells from blood (PBMCs), taken 24 months after the transplant. The sequence came from a human patient who received a combined kidney and bone marrow transplant. A share of the T cells may be of graft donor origin. CDR3: CASSLARDRGLYGYTF. The CDR3 bases are TGTGCCAGCAGCTTGGCCAGGGACAGGGGTCTCTATGGCTACACCTTC.